What follows are 5 T cell receptor beta chains derived from one specimen sequenced in a study of cytomegalovirus exposure and HLA in healthy donors. Use of 60 Vbeta and 13 Jbeta primers characterized the PCR. Profiled with immunoSEQ multiplex PCR; TCRdb holds only in-frame clones, not every one. The table has 150,000 to 200,000 clones, around four fifths seen once. Sequencing was done on a sample of PBMCs. These TCRs come from a woman between 50 and 59 years old in good health and CMV-seropositive.

The chain carries TRBV7-2 and TRBJ1-6; TRBD1 matches 7 bases. J gave up 9 bases and V 3 bases, and 8 bases lay outside the gene matches. Germline V gene sequence: CDR1 SGHTA, CDR2 FQGNSA. CDR3 size: 15 residues. Written as DNA, the CDR3 is TGTGCCAGCAGCTTGCCGGGACAGAGGGGTTCACCCCTCCACTTT. Translated, it gives CASSLPGQRGSPLHF.

This clone was seen a handful of times. This chain connects TRBV28 to TRBJ1-1; D ambiguous. The ends were cut back, 6 bases at V and 5 bases at J, with 19 bases in the middle. Germline lookup yields CDR1 MDHEN and CDR2 SYDVKM. The CDR3 consists of 15 residues. The chain's CDR3 is CASSRIWSVGTEAFF. The CDR3 region has the DNA TGTGCCAGCAGCCGAATTTGGTCCGTCGGTACTGAAGCTTTCTTT.

The chain combines TRBV25-1 with TRBJ1-2; 8 bases match TRBD1. With V trimmed by 2 bases and J by 5 bases, 4 bases remained unmatched. The germline CDR1 and CDR2 sequences are MGHDK and SYGVNS. The CDR3 has 14 amino acids. The CDR3 nucleotides are TGTGCCAGCAGTGAACAGGGGGCGGTATATGGCTACACCTTC. Translated, it gives CASSEQGAVYGYTF.

In its sample, this clone was seen many times. The chain couples TRBV6-1 to TRBJ2-1; D is ambiguous. V lost 5 bases to trimming and J lost 0 bases, with 5 bases between them. This CDR3 region has 13 residues. The germline V gene encodes CDR1 MNHNS and CDR2 SASEGT. The CDR3 region has the DNA TGTGCCAGCAGTCAGGCCTCCTACAATGAGCAGTTCTTC. Translated: CASSQASYNEQFF.

This clone has only a few counts. The J gene is TRBJ1-4, the V gene TRBV29-1, with D possibly matching TRBD1 (6 bases). The V and J ends lost 6 bases and 6 bases respectively, with 23 bases between them. The CDR3 sequence is 16 residues long. CDR1 and CDR2 (germline): SQVTM, ANQGSEA. This CDR3 is CSVRILLGGGYEKLFF. The CDR3 DNA reads as TGCAGCGTACGAATCCTACTGGGAGGGGGTTATGAAAAACTGTTTTTT.